This T cell receptor beta chain comes out of a study of neurological immune-mediated disorders. V shed 5 bases and J shed 3 bases, with 10 bases lying between them. Looked up from germline, CDR1 is KGHSH and CDR2 is LQKENI. CDR3 length: 13 residues. TCRdb redid the calling of the 5' RACE reads with MiXCR, one entry per CDR3 protein. The sample gives over 60,000 distinct CDR3 sequences, less than 5.5% of which show up once; less than 2.5% is in the top ten. This clonotype was recorded many times. V usage is TRBV18 and J usage is TRBJ1-1; no reliable D call. The sample comprised PBMCs. The clonotype comes from a woman aged 30 to 39 with multiple sclerosis. The CDR3 here is CASSASEYTEAFF. CDR3 DNA sequence: TGTGCCAGCTCAGCGTCAGAATACACTGAAGCTTTCTTT.